Presented here are 3 T cell receptor beta chains from one specimen sequenced in a study of T cells in pancreatic ductal adenocarcinoma. The repertoire was sequenced with immunoSEQ multiplex PCR; TCRdb's copy has only in-frame clones and lacks some. This sample has around 9,300 clones; just under 90% occur once, and the top ten carry 3% to 3.5%. The selected patients with pancreatic ductal adenocarcinoma had surgery but no neoadjuvant therapy. The sample was PBMCs. These receptors all stem from a human donor with pancreatic ductal adenocarcinoma.

This chain uses TRBV6-5 with TRBJ2-2; 8 positions agree with TRBD2. This CDR3 has 15 residues. Trimming removed 4 bases from V and 6 bases from J; junction bases left unmatched: 7. Germline CDR1 is MNHEY and CDR2 is SVGAGI. The CDR3 sequence: CASSWGRGGPGELFF. The CDR3 DNA reads as TGTGCCAGCAGTTGGGGACGGGGGGGCCCCGGGGAGCTGTTTTTT.

V usage is TRBV18 and J usage is TRBJ2-3, with D perhaps TRBD1 (6 bases). Germline CDR1 is KGHSH and CDR2 is LQKENI. V was clipped by 5 bases and J by 2 bases, with 11 bases between them. The CDR3 loop spans 14 amino acids. CDR3 sequence: CASSATGNTDTQYF. DNA of the CDR3: TGTGCCAGCTCAGCGACAGGAAACACAGATACGCAGTATTTT.

This chain connects TRBV28 to TRBJ1-5; D not certain. Germline V gene lookup returns CDR1 MDHEN and CDR2 SYDVKM. The CDR3 is 14 amino acids. V was cut by 3 bases and J by 3 bases, with 9 bases left in between. The CDR3 bases are TGTGCCAGCAGTTTGCCCGGGTTCAATCAGCCCCAGCATTTT. Encoded protein: CASSLPGFNQPQHF.